These 22 T cell receptor beta chains were all obtained from the same sample, sequenced in a study of blood T cell repertoires in COVID-19. Sequencing was performed with immunoSEQ multiplex PCR; in TCRdb, only in-frame clones are kept and a portion is missing. The data hold some 77,000 clones, with around 81% observed a single time. Specimen: peripheral blood. The receptors come from a woman between 65 and 79 years old with acute or convalescent COVID-19.

In nucleotides, the CDR3 is TGCGCCAGCAGCTTTTACACAGATACGCAGTATTTT. Its protein product is CASSFYTDTQYF. The chain recombines TRBV5-1 with TRBJ2-3, with D uncertain. The CDR3 is 12 amino acids. In germline, CDR1 is SGHRS, CDR2 YFSETQ. V gave up 2 bases and J gave up 2 bases, with 3 bases separating them.

V gene TRBV30 combines with J gene TRBJ1-3; D is ambiguous. The germline V gene has CDR1 GTSNPN and CDR2 SVGIG (reference sequence). This CDR3 has 12 residues. Trimming removed 5 bases at V and 4 bases at J, with 9 bases between. Here the CDR3 reads CAWGRGGNTIYF. CDR3 nucleotide sequence: TGTGCCTGGGGAAGAGGGGGAAACACCATATATTTT. Looking up the rest from reference TRBV30 and TRBJ1-3 gives the full variable domain: SQTIHQWPATLVQPVGSPLSLECTVEGTSNPNLYWYRQAAGRGLQLLFYSVGIGQISSEVPQNLSASRPQDRQFILSSKKLLLSDSGFYLCAWGRGGNTIYFGEGSWLTVV.

This clone came up a few times. The rearrangement joins TRBV14 to TRBJ1-2; 8 bases line up with TRBD1. There are 15 residues in the CDR3. The junction had 8 bases not matched to a gene; V was cut back by 3 bases and J by 5 bases. Per the germline V gene, CDR1 is SGHDN and CDR2 is FVKESK. The CDR3 protein is CASSHPTGGSYGYTF. As DNA, the CDR3 is TGTGCCAGCAGCCACCCCACAGGGGGGAGTTATGGCTACACCTTC.

This chain links TRBV18 with TRBJ1-1; D is unclear. Germline lookup yields CDR1 KGHSH and CDR2 LQKENI. Trimming took off 3 bases at V and 4 bases at J, with 12 bases between the two ends. This CDR3 contains 14 residues. The CDR3 DNA follows: TGTGCCAGCTCACCTCCAACTCCTACCACTGAAGCTTTCTTT. It specifies CASSPPTPTTEAFF.

This chain joins TRBV5-1 and TRBJ1-1, with TRBD1 matching 7 bases. This CDR3 has 15 residues. Germline values: CDR1 SGHRS, CDR2 YFSETQ. V was pared by 4 bases and J by 0 bases, with 6 bases of the junction left unmatched. The CDR3 spells CASSQGQPLNTEAFF. The CDR3 DNA follows: TGCGCCAGCAGCCAGGGACAGCCTTTGAACACTGAAGCTTTCTTT.

CDR3 coding DNA: TGTGCCAGCTCACCAAGGGTGACAGGCCCTATTAGCAATCAGCCCCAGCATTTT. It is translated as CASSPRVTGPISNQPQHF. The gene calls are TRBV18 and TRBJ1-5; D is possibly TRBD1 (6 bases). The CDR3 is made up of 18 amino acids. Trimming removed 2 bases at V and 0 bases at J, with 17 bases between. Per germline, CDR1 KGHSH and CDR2 LQKENI. The whole variable domain, remainder taken from reference TRBV18 and TRBJ1-5, is NAGVMQNPRHLVRRRGQEARLRCSPMKGHSHVYWYRQLPEEGLKFMVYLQKENIIDESGMPKERFSAEFPKEGPSILRIQQVVRGDSAAYFCASSPRVTGPISNQPQHFGDGTRLSIL.

This clone was recorded a few times. This chain connects TRBV7-2 to TRBJ1-1; 8 nucleotides agree with TRBD1. Germline trimming cut 5 bases from V and 4 bases from J; bases unmatched to any gene: 9. Germline CDR1 SGHTA, CDR2 FQGNSA. This CDR3 has 15 amino acids. The CDR3 loop is CASSSLQGVGTEAFF. In DNA, the CDR3 is TGTGCCAGCAGCAGTTTACAGGGGGTAGGCACTGAAGCTTTCTTT.

The chain combines TRBV12-3 or TRBV12-4 with TRBJ1-2, with a weak D call TRBD1 (5 bases). The CDR3 runs to 13 residues. V lost 5 bases and J 4 bases, leaving 11 bases between the germline ends. The CDR3 DNA sequence: TGTGCCAGCAGTCACAGGTCTGGCTATGGCTACACCTTC. Translated, it gives CASSHRSGYGYTF.

J is TRBJ1-2 and V is TRBV5-1; TRBD1 is a possible D gene (5 bases). The CDR3 runs 15 residues. Trimming shortened V by 3 bases and J by 1 base, and 13 bases separated the two germline ends. Germline V lookup: CDR1 SGHRS, CDR2 YFSETQ. The CDR3 reads CASSYYSQGNYGYTF. The CDR3 DNA sequence: TGCGCCAGCAGCTACTACTCGCAGGGTAACTATGGCTACACCTTC.

This clone has only a few counts. Other DNA sequences from this sample encode an identical CDR3 as well. The chain is built from TRBV28 and TRBJ1-1, with a weak D call TRBD1 (6 bases). The germline V gene encodes CDR1 MDHEN and CDR2 SYDVKM. The CDR3 totals 12 residues. V shed 7 bases and J shed 5 bases, with 11 bases lying between them. CDR3 loop: CASIRGGTEAFF. For the CDR3, the DNA is TGTGCCAGCATCAGGGGAGGGACTGAAGCTTTCTTT. Full variable domain (remainder filled in from reference TRBV28 and TRBJ1-1): DVKVTQSSRYLVKRTGEKVFLECVQDMDHENMFWYRQDPGLGLRLIYFSYDVKMKEKGDIPEGYSVSREKKERFSLILESASTNQTSMYLCASIRGGTEAFFGQGTRLTVV.

The chain combines TRBV7-2 with TRBJ1-1; D uncertain. Trimming pared 3 bases from V and 0 bases from J, leaving 11 bases between. Germline V gene sequence: CDR1 SGHTA, CDR2 FQGNSA. The CDR3 sequence is 15 residues long. As DNA, the CDR3 is TGTGCCAGCAGCTTTGATGGCTTGTTGAACACTGAAGCTTTCTTT. Its protein product is CASSFDGLLNTEAFF.

V is TRBV4-1 and J is TRBJ1-3, with D hard to call. V shed 1 base and J shed 3 bases, with 10 bases lying between them. The germline V gene encodes CDR1 MGHRA and CDR2 YSYEKL. This CDR3 has 15 amino acids. CDR3 coding DNA: TGCGCCAGCAGCCAAGTCTATACTGATGGAAACACCATATATTTT. Translating it yields CASSQVYTDGNTIYF.

The CDR3 protein is CASIGGTGTGELFF. The DNA of the CDR3 is TGCGCCAGCATCGGGGGGACAGGGACCGGGGAGCTGTTTTTT. This chain uses TRBV5-1 with TRBJ2-2; TRBD1 matches 9 bases. V was clipped by 6 bases and J by 5 bases; unmatched bases: 5. This CDR3 is built from 14 residues. Germline V gene data show CDR1 as SGHRS and CDR2 as YFSETQ.

This clone has just a few counts. The CDR3 coding sequence is TGTGCCAGTCAAAAACTAAATGAGCAGTTCTTC. Translating it yields CASQKLNEQFF. The rearrangement uses TRBV19 and TRBJ2-1, with no clear D. The length of the CDR3 is 11 residues. The germline V and J ends were trimmed by 8 bases and 7 bases, with 9 bases remaining between them. Germline-derived CDR1 and CDR2 are LNHDA and SQIVND (reference sequence).

The chain links TRBV12-3 or TRBV12-4 to TRBJ2-7; TRBD2 matches at 9 bases. V lost 5 bases, J lost 3 bases, and 2 bases stayed unmatched. The CDR3 has 13 residues. DNA of the CDR3: TGTGCCAGCAGTCCGACTAGCGGCTACGAGCAGTACTTC. Residues: CASSPTSGYEQYF.

This chain links TRBV11-3 with TRBJ1-1; 11 bases align to TRBD1. The germline CDR1 and CDR2 sequences are SGHNT and YENEEA. V lost 4 bases, J lost 1 base, and 2 bases stayed unmatched. This CDR3 is built from 15 residues. The CDR3 loop is CASSSGTGGNTEAFF. CDR3 nucleotide sequence: TGTGCCAGCAGCTCCGGGACAGGGGGGAACACTGAAGCTTTCTTT.

With respect to this clone: Germline and junction disagree at one end, which may indicate a read error. CDR3: CASSTDQPGDF. CDR3 nucleotides: TGTGCCAGCAGCACTGACCAGCCGGGTGACTTC. V and J are TRBV28 and TRBJ2-7, with D hard to call. Per the germline V gene, CDR1 is MDHEN and CDR2 is SYDVKM. The CDR3 sequence is 11 residues long.

The CDR3 sequence is CASSSGQAQGYTF. The CDR3 nucleotides are TGCGCCAGCAGCTCCGGACAGGCTCAGGGCTACACCTTC. The chain has TRBV5-1 and TRBJ1-2, with TRBD1 matching over 7 bases. Unmatched junction bases numbered 7, after V lost 3 bases and J lost 8 bases. Per germline, CDR1 SGHRS and CDR2 YFSETQ. The CDR3 runs 13 residues.

This chain connects TRBV12-5 to TRBJ2-1, with 8 bases fitting TRBD2. V lost 0 bases and J lost 2; bases outside the gene matches: 6. The CDR3 has 17 residues. The germline V gene encodes CDR1 LGHNT and CDR2 FRNRAP. The CDR3 region has the DNA TGTGCTAGTGGTTTGGTACTCGCGGGAGGAACCTACAATGAGCAGTTCTTC. As protein: CASGLVLAGGTYNEQFF.

The count of this clone is one. The chain recombines TRBV19 with TRBJ1-1, with D perhaps matching TRBD1 (6 bases). The CDR3 is made up of 17 amino acids. The V gene's germline CDR1 is LNHDA and CDR2 SQIVND (reference sequence). Trimming took 3 bases from V and 4 from J, leaving 21 bases between them. The CDR3 is CASSIGAFGRGPTEAFF. The CDR3 DNA follows: TGTGCCAGTAGTATCGGAGCGTTTGGCAGGGGTCCCACTGAAGCTTTCTTT. The complete variable domain, with remaining parts taken from reference TRBV19 and TRBJ1-1, reads DGGITQSPKYLFRKEGQNVTLSCEQNLNHDAMYWYRQDPGQGLRLIYYSQIVNDFQKGDIAEGYSVSREKKESFPLTVTSAQKNPTAFYLCASSIGAFGRGPTEAFFGQGTRLTVV.

This clone was detected a few times. J is TRBJ2-5 and V is TRBV3-1 (or the pseudogene TRBV3-2); D is undetermined. CDR1 and CDR2 (germline): LGHDT, YNNKEL (reference sequence). V was cut by 0 bases and J by 2 bases, with 10 bases left in between. This CDR3 has 15 residues. CDR3 sequence reads: CASSQDLKEQETQYF. Here the CDR3 DNA reads TGTGCCAGCAGCCAAGATCTGAAGGAGCAAGAGACCCAGTACTTC.

A few counts support this clone. The rearrangement links TRBV28 to TRBJ1-4; D might be TRBD1 (5 bases). The V end lost 5 bases, the J end lost 8 bases, and 15 bases lay between the germline ends. The CDR3 spans 14 residues. Germline V gene lookup returns CDR1 MDHEN and CDR2 SYDVKM. The CDR3 loop is CASSLPRVGEKLFF. The CDR3 DNA reads TGTGCCAGCAGTCTCCCCAGGGTCGGGGAAAAACTGTTTTTT.